The 25 T cell receptor beta chains below come from one sample, sequenced in a study of T-cell reconstitution after alpha-beta-depleted transplantation in children. Unique molecular identifiers were built into the TCRbeta library. TCRdb re-analysed the PCR reads in MiXCR, keeping a single row per CDR3 protein. This sample has 500,000 to 750,000 distinct CDR3 sequences, with roughly 13% found just once. The sample in question was PBMCs, mostly from graft donor cells, obtained 360 days after TCRalphabeta/CD19-depleted stem cell transplant. The receptors stem from a male patient younger than 18 who had a stem cell transplant for acute myeloid leukemia, so the T cells may come from the graft donor.

The rearrangement links TRBV7-2 to TRBJ2-5; D unresolved. The CDR3 is 13 residues long. Germline V CDR1 and CDR2: SGHTA, FQGNSA. The V gene lost 3 bases and the J gene lost 7 bases, with 12 bases spanning the gap. The CDR3 spells CASSFKEKGTQYF. The CDR3 DNA is TGTGCCAGCAGCTTTAAGGAAAAAGGGACCCAGTACTTC.

This clonotype was recorded many times. The gene calls are TRBV29-1 and TRBJ2-7; the match to TRBD1 covers 9 bases. The CDR3 is 15 residues long. J gave up 7 bases and V 4 bases, and 14 bases lay outside the gene matches. Germline-derived CDR1 and CDR2 are SQVTM and ANQGSEA. CDR3 nucleotides: TGCAGCGTTGCGAAACAGACCGGGACAGGGAAAGAGCAGTACTTC. The encoded protein is CSVAKQTGTGKEQYF.

This clonotype has only a few counts. The chain uses TRBV29-1 and TRBJ2-7; perhaps TRBD2 as D (6 bases). The CDR3 is 13 amino acids. Germline V lookup: CDR1 SQVTM, CDR2 ANQGSEA. V lost 3 bases to trimming and J lost 5 bases, with 14 bases between them. The CDR3 spells CSVESISGDEQYF. CDR3 nucleotide sequence: TGCAGCGTTGAGTCTATCTCGGGGGACGAGCAGTACTTC.

The rearrangement uses TRBV4-3 and TRBJ2-3; 9 bases align to TRBD2. V was pared by 1 base and J by 3 bases, with 8 bases of the junction left unmatched. There are 17 residues in the CDR3. The germline V gene encodes CDR1 LGHNA and CDR2 YSLEER. CDR3 in amino acids: CASSQVGSGSLTDTQYF. In DNA form, the CDR3 reads TGCGCCAGCAGCCAAGTTGGTAGCGGGAGTCTGACAGATACGCAGTATTTT.

This chain joins TRBV6-1 and TRBJ1-5; D gene uncertain. The CDR3 is made up of 13 amino acids. The V end was cut by 6 bases, the J end by 0 bases, with 6 bases between. In germline, CDR1 is MNHNS, CDR2 SASEGT. Here the CDR3 reads CASSSHSNQPQHF. In nucleotides, the CDR3 is TGTGCCAGCAGCAGTCATAGCAATCAGCCCCAGCATTTT.

Ten or more counts support this clonotype. This chain uses TRBV18 with TRBJ2-3; 10 positions agree with TRBD1. The V gene's germline CDR1 is KGHSH and CDR2 LQKENI. This CDR3 contains 15 residues. Trimming took 3 bases from V and 3 from J; bases not matched to a gene: 3. CDR3 sequence: CASSPRTGGTDTQYF. The CDR3 bases are TGTGCCAGCTCACCGCGGACAGGGGGGACAGATACGCAGTATTTT.

This clonotype was seen only a few times. The chain links TRBV20-1 to TRBJ2-2; D is possibly TRBD1 (5 bases). CDR3 size: 12 residues. The V gene lost 2 bases and the J gene lost 7 bases, with 8 bases spanning the gap. CDR1 is DFQATT, CDR2 SNEGSKA, per germline (reference sequence). For the CDR3, the DNA is TGCAGTGCTAGACAGGGCGGCGGGGAGCTGTTTTTT. This encodes CSARQGGGELFF.

The chain carries TRBV6-5 and TRBJ2-7; D gene ambiguous. With 4 bases removed from V and 4 bases from J, the gap between germline ends came to 8 bases. This CDR3 is built from 12 residues. Looked up from germline, CDR1 is MNHEY and CDR2 is SVGAGI. Here the CDR3 DNA reads TGTGCCAGCAGTTGGAGTGGGTACGAGCAGTACTTC. Translating it yields CASSWSGYEQYF.

This chain joins TRBV5-1 and TRBJ2-7; TRBD1 agrees at 10 bases. CDR1 is SGHRS, CDR2 YFSETQ, per germline. Trimming removed 3 bases from V and 5 bases from J; junction bases left unmatched: 5. There are 14 residues in the CDR3. CDR3: CASSSRDRGNEQYF. The CDR3 DNA is TGCGCCAGCAGCTCCCGGGACAGGGGAAACGAGCAGTACTTC.

This clonotype was detected only a few times. The V call is TRBV20-1, the J call TRBJ2-5; no firm D call. CDR3 length: 13 residues. Looked up from germline, CDR1 is DFQATT and CDR2 is SNEGSKA (reference sequence). The V end was cut by 3 bases, the J end by 5 bases, with 13 bases between. Here the CDR3 DNA reads TGCAGTGCTAGTACCATAGCCGGGGAGACCCAGTACTTC. Amino acids: CSASTIAGETQYF.

This clonotype showed up many times. V is TRBV5-1 and J is TRBJ2-2; 7 positions agree with TRBD1. Germline CDR1 reads SGHRS; CDR2 reads YFSETQ. V lost 3 bases and J lost 8; bases outside the gene matches: 4. The CDR3 loop spans 13 amino acids. In nucleotides, the CDR3 is TGCGCCAGCAGCTCGACAGGGTATGGGGAGCTGTTTTTT. Translating gives CASSSTGYGELFF.

This chain connects TRBV28 to TRBJ2-1; TRBD2 matches 9 bases. The J segment lost 9 bases and the V segment lost 5 bases, leaving 5 bases of the junction unmatched. The CDR3 has 13 amino acids. CDR1 and CDR2 (germline): MDHEN, SYDVKM. The CDR3 spells CASSPLSGGEQFF. The CDR3 coding sequence is TGTGCCAGCAGTCCCCTTAGCGGGGGTGAGCAGTTCTTC. Complete variable domain (other parts from reference TRBV28 and TRBJ2-1): DVKVTQSSRYLVKRTGEKVFLECVQDMDHENMFWYRQDPGLGLRLIYFSYDVKMKEKGDIPEGYSVSREKKERFSLILESASTNQTSMYLCASSPLSGGEQFFGPGTRLTVL.

This CDR3 reads CSVRGSGSTDTQYF. The CDR3 nucleotides read TGCAGCGTTCGGGGTAGCGGGAGCACAGATACGCAGTATTTT. This chain joins TRBV29-1 and TRBJ2-3, with 7 bases that match TRBD2. Germline CDR1 reads SQVTM; CDR2 reads ANQGSEA. The CDR3 extends over 14 amino acids. V shed 5 bases and J 0 bases; nucleotides not matched to a gene: 5.

This clonotype was counted at least ten times. The rearrangement joins TRBV7-9 to TRBJ2-4, with D perhaps matching TRBD1 (5 bases). There are 12 residues in the CDR3. The ends were cut back, 1 base at V and 14 bases at J, with 12 bases in the middle. Germline lookup yields CDR1 SEHNR and CDR2 FQNEAQ (reference sequence). CDR3 in amino acids: CASSLGRTREYF. The CDR3 DNA sequence: TGTGCCAGCAGCTTAGGACGGACACGGGAGTACTTC.

This clonotype was counted many times. The chain carries TRBV12-3 or TRBV12-4 and TRBJ2-5, with D unresolved. V dropped 3 bases and J dropped 5 bases, with 16 bases sitting between them. CDR3 length: 15 amino acids. In nucleotides, the CDR3 is TGTGCCAGCAGTTTGTTTGCAAGCGTCCTGGAGACCCAGTACTTC. Amino acids: CASSLFASVLETQYF.

The gene calls are TRBV4-2 and TRBJ2-1, with 8 positions matching TRBD2. Germline CDR1 is LGHNA and CDR2 is YNFKEQ. The CDR3 has 21 residues. With 10 bases clipped from V and 0 bases from J, the junction kept 26 bases outside the gene matches. CDR3 in amino acids: CAMGLSIRRTSRTSSYNEQFF. CDR3 DNA sequence: TGTGCCATGGGCCTCAGCATACGACGGACTAGCCGGACCAGCTCCTACAATGAGCAGTTCTTC.

V gene TRBV7-2 combines with J gene TRBJ2-2; tentative D call: TRBD1 (5 bases). The CDR3 loop spans 15 amino acids. Per germline, CDR1 SGHTA and CDR2 FQGNSA. Trimming removed 5 bases from V and 4 bases from J, with 14 bases in between. The CDR3 sequence: CASSLTRVGTGELFF. CDR3 nucleotide sequence: TGTGCCAGCAGCCTAACCAGGGTTGGCACCGGGGAGCTGTTTTTT. The variable domain in full, with the rest retrieved from reference TRBV7-2 and TRBJ2-2, is GAGVSQSPSNKVTEKGKDVELRCDPISGHTALYWYRQSLGQGLEFLIYFQGNSAPDKSGLPSDRFSAERTGGSVSTLTIQRTQQEDSAVYLCASSLTRVGTGELFFGEGSRLTVL.

This clonotype showed up just a few times. The rearrangement joins TRBV6-2 or TRBV6-3 to TRBJ2-3, with D possibly being TRBD1 (6 bases). Germline CDR1 MNHEY, CDR2 SVGEGT. This CDR3 is built from 15 residues. Deletions cut 5 bases from V and 3 bases from J, with 15 bases between. The CDR3 sequence is CASSQTGVRTDTQYF. The CDR3 DNA follows: TGTGCCAGCAGTCAGACAGGAGTAAGAACAGATACGCAGTATTTT.

This clonotype showed up just a few times. CDR3 bases: TGTGCCAGCAGTTTTTTGGGGTCAGAGGGATACAATGAGCAGTTCTTC. It encodes CASSFLGSEGYNEQFF. The rearrangement links TRBV12-3 or TRBV12-4 to TRBJ2-1; D perhaps matches TRBD2 (5 bases). The CDR3 is 16 residues long. Trimming shortened V by 3 bases and J by 4 bases, and 16 bases separated the two germline ends.

The chain uses TRBV12-3 or TRBV12-4 and TRBJ1-4; 8 bases align to TRBD1. With 3 bases clipped from V and 8 bases from J, the junction kept 8 bases outside the gene matches. The CDR3 consists of 15 residues. CDR3 residues: CASSFPDRGGEKLFF. Written as DNA, the CDR3 is TGTGCCAGCAGTTTCCCAGACAGGGGTGGGGAAAAACTGTTTTTT.

The chain recombines TRBV7-9 with TRBJ2-1; TRBD2 matches 9 bases. Germline loops: CDR1 SEHNR, CDR2 FQNEAQ (reference sequence). V shed 6 bases, J shed 6 bases, and the junction held 6 bases outside the gene matches. This CDR3 has 14 residues. CDR3 sequence reads: CASRSGRTFNEQFF. The DNA of the CDR3 is TGTGCCAGCAGGAGCGGGAGGACCTTCAATGAGCAGTTCTTC. Looking up the rest from reference TRBV7-9 and TRBJ2-1 gives the full variable domain: DTGVSQNPRHKITKRGQNVTFRCDPISEHNRLYWYRQTLGQGPEFLTYFQNEAQLEKSRLLSDRFSAERPKGSFSTLEIQRTEQGDSAMYLCASRSGRTFNEQFFGPGTRLTVL.

This clonotype has just a few counts. The chain couples TRBV28 to TRBJ2-3, with a tentative D call TRBD2 (6 bases). Germline assignment: CDR1 MDHEN and CDR2 SYDVKM. CDR3 length equals 15 residues. With 2 bases removed from V and 2 bases from J, the gap between germline ends came to 11 bases. The CDR3 nucleotides are TGTGCCAGCAGTTTAAGGCGGGGCTTCACAGATACGCAGTATTTT. Protein product: CASSLRRGFTDTQYF.

In its sample, this clonotype was seen a few times. The chain uses TRBV12-3 or TRBV12-4 and TRBJ2-3; tentative D call: TRBD2 (5 bases). The V and J ends lost 4 bases and 9 bases respectively, with 14 bases between them. CDR3 length equals 13 residues. CDR3 sequence: CASSSDPGGTQYF. For the CDR3, the DNA is TGTGCCAGCAGTTCCGACCCGGGCGGGACGCAGTATTTT.

The gene calls are TRBV24-1 and TRBJ2-7, with TRBD1 matching over 9 bases. The CDR3 has 15 residues. From germline, CDR1 is KGHDR and CDR2 SFDVKD. V gave up 7 bases and J gave up 9 bases; unmatched junction bases: 15. The CDR3 region is CATRGRDRDLRVQYF. CDR3 DNA: TGTGCCACCAGGGGCCGGGACAGGGACCTACGAGTGCAGTACTTC.

This clonotype was observed at least ten times. The rearrangement uses TRBV28 and TRBJ2-7, with D unclear. The germline CDR1 and CDR2 sequences are MDHEN and SYDVKM. V was pared by 5 bases and J by 0 bases, with 8 bases between. The CDR3 loop spans 13 amino acids. CDR3 sequence reads: CASSQLSSYEQYF. As DNA, the CDR3 is TGTGCCAGCAGTCAATTAAGCTCCTACGAGCAGTACTTC.